Included here is one T cell receptor (beta chain) sequence, with context. Its antigen is not known. It is likely a read error, because the conserved phenylalanine at the end of the CDR3 is missing. Total RNA and DNA came together from approximately 20-30 mg of bulk tissue without cell sorting. All tumor samples contained more than 85% viable tumor cells. This entry comes from a study of tumor-infiltrating lymphocytes in primary liver carcinoma. The study's findings and limits: Tumor-adjacent and tumor-blood pairs overlapped less than tumor region pairs did. Only about 8-24% of top clones showed up in all five tumor regions.

With around 520 ng total RNA as template and a constant-region primer, TCR beta cDNA was made. Investigators got TCR beta libraries out of three nested multiplex PCR rounds, done with slightly modified ARM-PCR. TCRdb recomputed calls from the multiplex PCR reads with MiXCR, one row per CDR3 protein. The table has roughly 100,000 distinct CDR3 sequences, 55% to 70% seen once. This sequence originates from a woman aged 60-75 years with primary liver carcinoma and hepatitis B virus infection. Source material: liver tumor tissue from sampling region 5. As for subset: tumor region T5, tumor centre.

The CDR3 spells CASSPPQPGELFL. CDR3 coding DNA: TGTGCCAGCAGCCCCCCTCAGCCCGGGGAGCTGTTTCTT. The genes are TRBV7-9 and TRBJ2-2; D uncertain. The germline V gene has CDR1 SEHNR and CDR2 FQNEAQ (reference sequence). This CDR3 region has 13 residues. Trimming left V 5 bases short and J 6 bases short, with 10 bases between.